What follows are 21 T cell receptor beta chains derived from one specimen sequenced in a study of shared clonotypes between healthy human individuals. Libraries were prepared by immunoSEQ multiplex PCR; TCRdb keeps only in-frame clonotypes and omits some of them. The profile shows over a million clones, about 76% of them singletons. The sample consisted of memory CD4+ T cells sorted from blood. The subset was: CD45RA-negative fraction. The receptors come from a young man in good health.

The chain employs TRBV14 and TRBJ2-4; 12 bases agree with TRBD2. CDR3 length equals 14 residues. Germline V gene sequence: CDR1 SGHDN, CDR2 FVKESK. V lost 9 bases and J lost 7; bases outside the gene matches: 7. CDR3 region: CASALAGGRNIQYF. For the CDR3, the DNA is TGTGCCAGTGCACTAGCGGGAGGCCGGAACATTCAGTACTTC.

CDR3 protein: CSVETGQGAYEQYF. The CDR3 region has the DNA TGCAGCGTTGAAACGGGACAGGGGGCCTACGAGCAGTACTTC. This chain joins TRBV29-1 and TRBJ2-7, with TRBD1 identical over 11 bases. The germline CDR1 and CDR2 sequences are SQVTM and ANQGSEA. With 2 bases clipped from V and 2 bases from J, the junction kept 2 bases outside the gene matches. The CDR3 has 14 amino acids.

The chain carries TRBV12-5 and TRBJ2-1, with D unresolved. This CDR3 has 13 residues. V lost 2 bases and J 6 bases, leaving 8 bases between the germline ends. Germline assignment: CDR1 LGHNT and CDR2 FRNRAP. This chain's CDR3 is CASGLSASNEQFF. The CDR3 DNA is TGTGCTAGTGGTTTGTCAGCCTCCAATGAGCAGTTCTTC.

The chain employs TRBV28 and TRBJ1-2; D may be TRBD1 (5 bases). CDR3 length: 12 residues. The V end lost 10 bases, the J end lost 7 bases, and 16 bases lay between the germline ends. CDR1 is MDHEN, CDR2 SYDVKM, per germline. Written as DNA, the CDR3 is TGTGCCACGGGACTCAGGATCAGTGGCTACACCTTC. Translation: CATGLRISGYTF.

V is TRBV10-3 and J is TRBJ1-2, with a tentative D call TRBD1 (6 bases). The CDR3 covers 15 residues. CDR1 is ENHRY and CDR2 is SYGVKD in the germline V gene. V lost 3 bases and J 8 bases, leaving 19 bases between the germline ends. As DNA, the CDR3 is TGTGCCATCAGTGAACCCAAGGGGGGCACGGGGGGCTACACCTTC. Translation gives CAISEPKGGTGGYTF.

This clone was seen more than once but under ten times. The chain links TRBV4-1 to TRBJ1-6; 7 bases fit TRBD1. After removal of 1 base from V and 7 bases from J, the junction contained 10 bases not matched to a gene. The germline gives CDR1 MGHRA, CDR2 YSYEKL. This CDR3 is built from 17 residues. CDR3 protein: CASSQATGLWGNSPLHF. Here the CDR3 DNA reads TGCGCCAGCAGCCAAGCGACAGGGCTCTGGGGGAATTCACCCCTCCACTTT.

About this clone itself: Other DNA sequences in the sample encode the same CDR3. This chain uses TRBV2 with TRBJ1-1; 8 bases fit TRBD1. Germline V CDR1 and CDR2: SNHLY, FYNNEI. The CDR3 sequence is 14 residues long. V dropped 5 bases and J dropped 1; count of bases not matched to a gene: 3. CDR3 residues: CASSRTGRNTEAFF. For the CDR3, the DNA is TGTGCCAGCAGTCGGACAGGGAGGAACACTGAAGCTTTCTTT.

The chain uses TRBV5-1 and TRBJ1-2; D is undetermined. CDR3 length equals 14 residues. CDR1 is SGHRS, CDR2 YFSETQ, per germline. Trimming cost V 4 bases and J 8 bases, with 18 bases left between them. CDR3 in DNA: TGCGCCAGCAGCCCGGAAGACCTGGCGATAGGCTACACCTTC. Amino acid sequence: CASSPEDLAIGYTF.

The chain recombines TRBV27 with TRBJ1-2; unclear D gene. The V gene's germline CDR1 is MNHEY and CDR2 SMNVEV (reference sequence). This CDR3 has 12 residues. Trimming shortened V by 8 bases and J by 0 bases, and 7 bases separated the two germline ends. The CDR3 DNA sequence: TGTGCCAGCGGGGTTTCTAACTATGGCTACACCTTC. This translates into CASGVSNYGYTF.

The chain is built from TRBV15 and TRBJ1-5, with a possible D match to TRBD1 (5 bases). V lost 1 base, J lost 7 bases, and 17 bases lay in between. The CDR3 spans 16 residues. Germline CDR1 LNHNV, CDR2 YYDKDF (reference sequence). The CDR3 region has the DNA TGTGCCACCAGCAGAGCAGCGACAGAGGTGCGGCAGCCCCAGCATTTT. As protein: CATSRAATEVRQPQHF.

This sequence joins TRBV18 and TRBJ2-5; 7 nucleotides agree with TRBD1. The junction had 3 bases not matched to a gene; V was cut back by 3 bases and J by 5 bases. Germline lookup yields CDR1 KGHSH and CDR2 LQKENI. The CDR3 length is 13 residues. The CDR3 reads CASSPNRGETQYF. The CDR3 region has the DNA TGTGCCAGCTCACCTAACAGGGGCGAGACCCAGTACTTC.

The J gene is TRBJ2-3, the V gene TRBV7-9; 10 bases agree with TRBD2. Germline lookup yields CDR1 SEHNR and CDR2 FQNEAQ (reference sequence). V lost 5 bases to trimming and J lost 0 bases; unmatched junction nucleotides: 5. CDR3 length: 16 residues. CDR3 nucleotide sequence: TGTGCCAGCAGCCGCGGGACTAGCGAGAGCACAGATACGCAGTATTTT. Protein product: CASSRGTSESTDTQYF.

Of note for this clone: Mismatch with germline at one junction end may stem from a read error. As DNA, the CDR3 is TGTGCTAGCAGCTTGGGACAGGGGGTCCACAATGAGCAGTTCTTC. Protein: CASSLGQGVHNEQFF. The J gene is TRBJ2-1, the V gene TRBV7-7; 11 bases map to TRBD1. The CDR3 has 15 residues. Germline V lookup: CDR1 SSHAT, CDR2 FNYEAQ (reference sequence).

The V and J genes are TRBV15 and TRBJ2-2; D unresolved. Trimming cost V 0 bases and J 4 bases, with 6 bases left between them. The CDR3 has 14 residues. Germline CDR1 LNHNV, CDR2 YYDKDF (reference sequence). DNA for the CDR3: TGTGCCACCAGCAGAGAAAGCCGCACCGGGGAGCTGTTTTTT. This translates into CATSRESRTGELFF.

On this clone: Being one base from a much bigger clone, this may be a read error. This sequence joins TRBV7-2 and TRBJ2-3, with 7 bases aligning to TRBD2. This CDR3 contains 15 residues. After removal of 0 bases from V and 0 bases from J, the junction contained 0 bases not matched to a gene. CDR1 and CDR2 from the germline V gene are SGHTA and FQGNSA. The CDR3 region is CASSLAGGSTDTQYF. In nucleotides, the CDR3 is TGTGCCAGCAGCTTAGCGGGGGGGAGCACAGATACGCAGTATTTT.

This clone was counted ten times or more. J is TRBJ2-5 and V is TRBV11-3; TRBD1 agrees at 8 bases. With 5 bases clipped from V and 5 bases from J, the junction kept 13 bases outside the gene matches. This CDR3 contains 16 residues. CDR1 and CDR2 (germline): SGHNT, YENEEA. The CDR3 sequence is CASSPGTGALSETQYF. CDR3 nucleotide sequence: TGTGCCAGCAGCCCCGGGACAGGAGCCTTATCGGAGACCCAGTACTTC.

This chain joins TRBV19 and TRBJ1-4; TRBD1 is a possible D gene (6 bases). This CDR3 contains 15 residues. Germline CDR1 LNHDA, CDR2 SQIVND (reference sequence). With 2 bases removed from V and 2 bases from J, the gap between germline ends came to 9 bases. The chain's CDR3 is CASSITGSTNEKLFF. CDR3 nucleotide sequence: TGTGCCAGTAGTATAACAGGGTCCACTAATGAAAAACTGTTTTTT. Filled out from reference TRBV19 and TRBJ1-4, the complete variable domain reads DGGITQSPKYLFRKEGQNVTLSCEQNLNHDAMYWYRQDPGQGLRLIYYSQIVNDFQKGDIAEGYSVSREKKESFPLTVTSAQKNPTAFYLCASSITGSTNEKLFFGSGTQLSVL.

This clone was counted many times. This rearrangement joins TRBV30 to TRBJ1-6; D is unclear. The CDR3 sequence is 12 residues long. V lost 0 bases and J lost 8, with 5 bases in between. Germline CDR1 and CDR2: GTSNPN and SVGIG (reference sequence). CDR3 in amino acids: CAWSVNHSPLHF. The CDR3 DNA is TGTGCCTGGAGTGTAAATCATTCACCCCTCCACTTT.

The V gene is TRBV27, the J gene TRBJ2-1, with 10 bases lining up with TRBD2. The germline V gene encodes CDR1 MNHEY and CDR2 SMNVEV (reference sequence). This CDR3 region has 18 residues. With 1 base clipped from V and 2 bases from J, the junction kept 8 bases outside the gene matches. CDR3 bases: TGTGCCAGCAGTTTATTTTCCCTAGCGGGGGAAACCTACAATGAGCAGTTCTTC. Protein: CASSLFSLAGETYNEQFF.

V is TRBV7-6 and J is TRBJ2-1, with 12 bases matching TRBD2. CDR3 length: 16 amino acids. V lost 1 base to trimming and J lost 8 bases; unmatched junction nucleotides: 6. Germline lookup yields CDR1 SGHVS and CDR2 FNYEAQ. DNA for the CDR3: TGTGCCAGCAGCTTAGTATTGACTAGCGGGAGCTATGAGCAGTTCTTC. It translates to CASSLVLTSGSYEQFF.

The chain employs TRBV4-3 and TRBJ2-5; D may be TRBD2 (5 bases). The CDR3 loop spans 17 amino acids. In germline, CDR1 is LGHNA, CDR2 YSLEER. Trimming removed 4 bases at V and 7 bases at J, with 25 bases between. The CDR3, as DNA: TGCGCCAGCAGCCCGTTAAGAGGAGGCCCGTCTGGTGCGACCCAGTACTTC. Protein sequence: CASSPLRGGPSGATQYF.